This TCR beta chain was identified during a study of cytomegalovirus exposure and HLA in healthy donors. General study findings and limits: A few CMV-associated chains proved CMV antigen-specific in vitro. TCR beta chains numbering some 160 were designated cytomegalovirus-associated. The classifier reportedly diagnosed cytomegalovirus status with high sensitivity and specificity.

This clone appeared a single time. The antigen is undetermined. Assay: immunoSEQ multiplex PCR; the TCRdb copy retains only in-frame clones and omits some. The data show about 140,000 clones, about 86% seen once. V was pared by 5 bases and J by 3 bases, with 14 bases of the junction left unmatched. This CDR3 is built from 17 residues. Germline V CDR1 and CDR2: SEHNR, FQNEAQ (reference sequence). The sequenced sample consisted of PBMCs. The chain joins TRBV7-9 to TRBJ2-7, with 9 nucleotides matching TRBD2. This receptor was identified in a man between 18 and 29 years old in good health and CMV-seronegative. The CDR3 coding sequence is TGTGCCAGCAGCCGACCGAGCGGCGGGAGGGGGGTCTACGAGCAGTACTTC. Its protein product is CASSRPSGGRGVYEQYF.